This T cell receptor (beta chain) comes out of a study of PD-L1 blockade in urothelial cancer. The CDR3 covers 15 residues. Looked up from germline, CDR1 is SGHRS and CDR2 is YFSETQ. Trimming removed 7 bases from V and 0 bases from J, with 15 bases in between. Only in-frame clones appear in the TCRdb table, and some are missing; sequencing was by immunoSEQ multiplex PCR. The sample yields 44,000 or so clones, 82% seen once. Sequenced material: PBMCs, taken around atezolizumab (anti-PD-L1) treatment. The sequence derives from a man aged 70-80 years with urothelial cancer. The chain is built from TRBV5-1 and TRBJ2-3, with D perhaps TRBD2 (6 bases). CDR3 bases: TGCGCCAGCGTACTAGCCGACCCTAGCACAGATACGCAGTATTTT. Protein: CASVLADPSTDTQYF.